Each of the 12 T cell receptor beta chains below was sequenced from the same sample in a study of blood T cell repertoires in COVID-19. Data came from immunoSEQ multiplex PCR; TCRdb stores just in-frame clones and leaves some out. Of 180,000 or so clones in the sample, roughly four fifths are singletons; the top ten hold approximately 11%. The sequencing sample was made of peripheral blood. These receptors were collected from a woman aged 40 to 50 with COVID-19, enrolled during active disease.

The table lists this clone with a few counts. The J gene is TRBJ2-1, the V gene TRBV19; 9 bases map to TRBD2. The ends lost 3 bases at V and 6 bases at J; junction bases unmatched: 9. CDR3 length: 16 residues. Germline CDR1 and CDR2: LNHDA and SQIVND (reference sequence). The CDR3 DNA is TGTGCCAGTAGTATGGGGAGCGGGGGGCCAGGCAATGAGCAGTTCTTC. Protein: CASSMGSGGPGNEQFF.

This chain connects TRBV30 to TRBJ1-5, with a possible D match to TRBD1 (5 bases). The CDR3 sequence is 13 residues long. Looked up from germline, CDR1 is GTSNPN and CDR2 is SVGIG (reference sequence). The ends were cut back, 4 bases at V and 6 bases at J, with 13 bases in the middle. The CDR3 DNA reads as TGTGCCTGGACGCAGGGTATTGGTCAGCCCCAGCATTTT. It is translated as CAWTQGIGQPQHF.

The V and J genes are TRBV12-3 or TRBV12-4 and TRBJ2-3; maybe TRBD2 (5 bases). The CDR3 is made up of 12 amino acids. Trimming shortened V by 1 base and J by 8 bases, and 7 bases separated the two germline ends. Written as DNA, the CDR3 is TGTGCCAGCAGTTTAGTGGGGAGTACGCAGTATTTT. Amino acid sequence: CASSLVGSTQYF.

The chain recombines TRBV7-8 with TRBJ2-1; D might be TRBD1 (6 bases). Germline V CDR1 and CDR2: SGHVS, FQNEAQ. The CDR3 consists of 15 residues. V lost 1 base and J 7 bases, leaving 14 bases between the germline ends. CDR3: CASSLDRAFLNEQFF. Written as DNA, the CDR3 is TGTGCCAGCAGCTTAGACAGGGCCTTTTTGAATGAGCAGTTCTTC. The variable domain in full, with the rest retrieved from reference TRBV7-8 and TRBJ2-1, is GAGVSQSPRYKVAKRGQDVALRCDPISGHVSLFWYQQALGQGPEFLTYFQNEAQLDKSGLPSDRFFAERPEGSVSTLKIQRTQQEDSAVYLCASSLDRAFLNEQFFGPGTRLTVL.

V is TRBV5-1 and J is TRBJ2-7; 7 positions agree with TRBD1. Germline V CDR1 and CDR2: SGHRS, YFSETQ. V gave up 4 bases and J gave up 3 bases; unmatched junction bases: 10. CDR3 size: 15 residues. As DNA, the CDR3 is TGCGCCAGCAGCCCCTCGGGGACAGCAGTCTACGAGCAGTACTTC. As protein: CASSPSGTAVYEQYF.

The chain uses TRBV7-9 and TRBJ1-6; 10 bases fit TRBD1. V trimming: 5 bases; J trimming: 9 bases; junction bases outside the gene matches: 7. Germline-derived CDR1 and CDR2 are SEHNR and FQNEAQ (reference sequence). The length of the CDR3 is 15 residues. The CDR3 reads CASSPPGQGSSPLHF. Written as DNA, the CDR3 is TGTGCCAGCAGCCCGCCGGGACAGGGGAGTTCACCCCTCCACTTT.

The rearrangement links TRBV2 to TRBJ1-5; 9 bases fit TRBD1. CDR1 SNHLY and CDR2 FYNNEI come from the germline V gene. The trim removed 6 bases at V and 0 bases at J, leaving 6 bases unmatched. This CDR3 spans 16 amino acids. Written as DNA, the CDR3 is TGTGCCAGCAGAGAACAGGGGGCCGTTAGCAATCAGCCCCAGCATTTT. This sequence encodes CASREQGAVSNQPQHF.

The J gene is TRBJ2-3, the V gene TRBV15, with no clear D. From germline, CDR1 is LNHNV and CDR2 YYDKDF (reference sequence). The CDR3 extends over 13 amino acids. Trimming took off 0 bases at V and 7 bases at J, with 8 bases between the two ends. The CDR3 DNA follows: TGTGCCACCAGCAGAGAGTCTTCTTATACGCAGTATTTT. As protein: CATSRESSYTQYF.

This sequence joins TRBV29-1 and TRBJ1-3; 8 bases match TRBD1. The CDR3 contains 14 residues. The V gene's germline CDR1 is SQVTM and CDR2 ANQGSEA. The J segment lost 2 bases and the V segment lost 4 bases, leaving 4 bases of the junction unmatched. The CDR3 DNA reads as TGCAGCGTTGTGGACAGGGATACTGGAAACACCATATATTTT. Protein: CSVVDRDTGNTIYF. The full variable domain, with the rest looked up from reference TRBV29-1 and TRBJ1-3, is SAVISQKPSRDICQRGTSLTIQCQVDSQVTMMFWYRQQPGQSLTLIATANQGSEATYESGFVIDKFPISRPNLTFSTLTVSNMSPEDSSIYLCSVVDRDTGNTIYFGEGSWLTVV.

This clone was detected once. The V and J genes are TRBV27 and TRBJ2-1; possible D gene TRBD2, 6 bases. With 7 bases removed from V and 4 bases from J, the gap between germline ends came to 14 bases. The CDR3 covers 14 residues. Germline CDR1 MNHEY, CDR2 SMNVEV (reference sequence). This chain's CDR3 is CASKTPGGYNEQFF. CDR3 sequence (DNA): TGTGCCAGCAAAACCCCCGGGGGATACAATGAGCAGTTCTTC.

V and J are TRBV4-1 and TRBJ2-2; a weak D match, TRBD2 (5 bases). The CDR3 spans 18 residues. Trimming took off 4 bases at V and 1 base at J, with 19 bases between the two ends. CDR1 MGHRA and CDR2 YSYEKL come from the germline V gene. The CDR3 reads CASSPERGDRRNTGELFF. For the CDR3, the DNA is TGCGCCAGCAGCCCGGAACGGGGAGACCGCCGGAACACCGGGGAGCTGTTTTTT.

This rearrangement joins TRBV19 to TRBJ1-2; no clear D. CDR1 and CDR2 from the germline V gene are LNHDA and SQIVND (reference sequence). The V gene lost 7 bases and the J gene lost 4 bases, with 19 bases spanning the gap. CDR3 length: 15 amino acids. The CDR3 sequence is CASTPGVGPLYGYTF. The DNA of the CDR3 is TGTGCCAGTACCCCCGGGGTTGGGCCCCTCTATGGCTACACCTTC.